This TCR beta chain appears in the sequencing data of a study of cytomegalovirus exposure and HLA in healthy donors. The PCR was carried out with 60 Vbeta primers and 13 Jbeta primers. Generated by immunoSEQ multiplex PCR, the TCRdb table keeps only in-frame clones and is missing some. Altogether some 190,000 clones are present, around 75% being singletons, with the ten largest covering approximately 3.1%. With respect to this clone: As yet, its antigen is unknown.

Findings and caveats of the study: For TCR beta chains, V- and J-gene trimming was later linked to a missense DCLRE1C variant. Among TCR beta chains, those listed as cytomegalovirus-associated numbered about 160.

The CDR3 has 15 amino acids. CDR1 is MNHEY and CDR2 is SVGAGI in the germline V gene. The V end lost 5 bases, the J end lost 1 base, and 14 bases lay between the germline ends. Sequences were obtained from PBMCs. This clonotype originated in a woman aged 25 to 45 in good health and CMV-seropositive. J is TRBJ2-5 and V is TRBV6-5; D possibly corresponds to TRBD2 (6 bases). DNA for the CDR3: TGTGCCAGCAGTCCCCCCGGGAGTGTCCAAGAGACCCAGTACTTC. Amino acids: CASSPPGSVQETQYF.